This TCR beta chain was found in a study of control samples from healthy donors and cancer patients. The CDR3 spans 15 residues. Germline assignment: CDR1 DFQATT and CDR2 SNEGSKA (reference sequence). Trimming removed 3 bases at V and 2 bases at J, with 14 bases between. Repertoires were generated with immunoSEQ multiplex PCR, while TCRdb's copy carries only in-frame clones and drops some. The sample yields approximately 49,000 clones, roughly 85% seen once. This clone was seen just once. This receptor was identified in a woman aged 50 to 60 with lung cancer. Sequenced input: PBMCs. This rearrangement joins TRBV20-1 to TRBJ2-1, with D possibly matching TRBD1 (6 bases). The CDR3 here is CSASEDQGTYNEQFF. CDR3 in DNA: TGCAGTGCTAGTGAGGACCAGGGGACCTACAATGAGCAGTTCTTC.